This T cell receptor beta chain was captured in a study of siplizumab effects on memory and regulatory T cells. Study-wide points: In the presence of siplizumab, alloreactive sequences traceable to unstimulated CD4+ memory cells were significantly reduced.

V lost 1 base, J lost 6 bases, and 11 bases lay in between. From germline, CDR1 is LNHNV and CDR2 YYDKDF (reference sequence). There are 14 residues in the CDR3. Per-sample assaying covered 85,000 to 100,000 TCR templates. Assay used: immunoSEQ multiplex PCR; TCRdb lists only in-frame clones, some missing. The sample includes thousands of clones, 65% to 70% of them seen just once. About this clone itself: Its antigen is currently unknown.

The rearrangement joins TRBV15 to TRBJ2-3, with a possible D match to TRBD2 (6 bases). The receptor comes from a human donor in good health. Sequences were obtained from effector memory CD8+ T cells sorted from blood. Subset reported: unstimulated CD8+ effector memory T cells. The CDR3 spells CATSRATSPDTQYF. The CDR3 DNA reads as TGTGCCACCAGCAGAGCGACTAGTCCGGATACGCAGTATTTT.